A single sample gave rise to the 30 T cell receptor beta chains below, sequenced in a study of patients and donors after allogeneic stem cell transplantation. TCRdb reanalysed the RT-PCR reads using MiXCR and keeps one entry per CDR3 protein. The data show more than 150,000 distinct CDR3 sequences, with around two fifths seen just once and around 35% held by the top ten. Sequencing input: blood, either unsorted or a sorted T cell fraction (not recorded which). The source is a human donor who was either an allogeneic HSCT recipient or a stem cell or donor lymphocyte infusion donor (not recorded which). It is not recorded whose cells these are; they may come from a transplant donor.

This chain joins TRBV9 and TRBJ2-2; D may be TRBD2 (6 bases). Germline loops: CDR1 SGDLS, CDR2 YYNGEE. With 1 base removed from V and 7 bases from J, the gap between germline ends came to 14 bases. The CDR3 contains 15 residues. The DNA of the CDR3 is TGTGCCAGCAGCGTATCTCGGGAGCTCGTCGGGGAGCTGTTTTTT. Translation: CASSVSRELVGELFF.

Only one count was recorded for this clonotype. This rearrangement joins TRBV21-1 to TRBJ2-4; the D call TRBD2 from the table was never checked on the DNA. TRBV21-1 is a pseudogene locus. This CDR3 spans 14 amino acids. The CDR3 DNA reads TGTGCCAGCAGCAATAAAAAGCGGAAAAACATTCAGTACTTC. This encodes CASSNKKRKNIQYF.

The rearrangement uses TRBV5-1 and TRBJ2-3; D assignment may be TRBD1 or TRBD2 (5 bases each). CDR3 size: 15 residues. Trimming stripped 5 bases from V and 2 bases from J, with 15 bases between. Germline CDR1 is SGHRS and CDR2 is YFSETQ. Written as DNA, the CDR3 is TGCGCCAGCAGTGGGGGAGACTACAACACAGATACGCAGTATTTT. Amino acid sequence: CASSGGDYNTDTQYF.

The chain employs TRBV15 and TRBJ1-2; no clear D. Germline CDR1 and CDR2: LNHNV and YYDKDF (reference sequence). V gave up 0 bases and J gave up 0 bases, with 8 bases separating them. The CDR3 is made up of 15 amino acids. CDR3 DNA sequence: TGTGCCACCAGCAGAGATCTACAGTCTAACTATGGCTACACCTTC. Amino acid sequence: CATSRDLQSNYGYTF.

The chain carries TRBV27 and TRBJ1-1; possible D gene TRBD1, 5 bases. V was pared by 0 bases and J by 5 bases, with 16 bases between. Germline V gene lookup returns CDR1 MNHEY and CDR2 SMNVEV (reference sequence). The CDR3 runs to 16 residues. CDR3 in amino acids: CASSLSGEGFNTEAFF. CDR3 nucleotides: TGTGCCAGCAGTTTATCGGGGGAGGGGTTCAATACTGAAGCTTTCTTT.

The CDR3 region has the DNA TGTGCTAGTGGTTTCACCGACCCTATGAACACCGGGGAGCTGTTTTTT. Residues: CASGFTDPMNTGELFF. J is TRBJ2-2 and V is TRBV12-5; no definite D call. Germline CDR1 is LGHNT and CDR2 is FRNRAP. The CDR3 covers 16 residues. V gave up 3 bases and J gave up 1 base, with 12 bases separating them.

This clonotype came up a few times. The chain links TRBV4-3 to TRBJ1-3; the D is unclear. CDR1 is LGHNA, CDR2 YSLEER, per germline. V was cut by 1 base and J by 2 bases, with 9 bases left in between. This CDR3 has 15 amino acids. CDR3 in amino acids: CASSQGSAAGNTIYF. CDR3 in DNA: TGCGCCAGCAGCCAAGGGTCGGCAGCTGGAAACACCATATATTTT.

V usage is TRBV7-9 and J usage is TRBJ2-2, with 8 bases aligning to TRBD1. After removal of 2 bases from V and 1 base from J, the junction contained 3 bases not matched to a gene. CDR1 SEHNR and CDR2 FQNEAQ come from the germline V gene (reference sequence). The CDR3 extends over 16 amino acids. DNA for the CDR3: TGTGCCAGCAGCTTACAGGGGGCAGTGAACACCGGGGAGCTGTTTTTT. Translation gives CASSLQGAVNTGELFF.

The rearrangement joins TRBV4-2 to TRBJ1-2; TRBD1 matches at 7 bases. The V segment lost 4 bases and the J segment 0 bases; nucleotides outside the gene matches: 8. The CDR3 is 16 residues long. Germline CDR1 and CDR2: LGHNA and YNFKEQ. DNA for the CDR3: TGTGCCAGCAGCCTCGGACAGGACAAGTCTAACTATGGCTACACCTTC. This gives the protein CASSLGQDKSNYGYTF.

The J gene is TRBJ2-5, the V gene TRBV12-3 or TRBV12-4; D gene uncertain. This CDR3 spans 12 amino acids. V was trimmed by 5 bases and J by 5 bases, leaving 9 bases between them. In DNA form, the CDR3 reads TGTGCCAGCAGTCCTCCTTCGGAGACCCAGTACTTC. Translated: CASSPPSETQYF.

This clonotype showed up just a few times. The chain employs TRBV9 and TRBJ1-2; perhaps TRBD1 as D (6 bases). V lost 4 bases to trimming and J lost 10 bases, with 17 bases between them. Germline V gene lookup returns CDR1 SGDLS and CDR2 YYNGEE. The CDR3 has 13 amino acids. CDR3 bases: TGTGCCAGCAGCCCCCGTGGCAGGGGCCTCTACACCTTC. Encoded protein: CASSPRGRGLYTF.

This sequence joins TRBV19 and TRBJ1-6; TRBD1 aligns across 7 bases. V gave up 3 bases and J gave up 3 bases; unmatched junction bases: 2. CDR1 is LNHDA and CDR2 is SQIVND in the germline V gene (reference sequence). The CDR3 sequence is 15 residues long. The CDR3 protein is CASSIGDSYNSPLHF. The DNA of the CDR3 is TGTGCCAGTAGTATCGGGGACAGCTATAATTCACCCCTCCACTTT. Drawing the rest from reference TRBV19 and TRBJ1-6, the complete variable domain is DGGITQSPKYLFRKEGQNVTLSCEQNLNHDAMYWYRQDPGQGLRLIYYSQIVNDFQKGDIAEGYSVSREKKESFPLTVTSAQKNPTAFYLCASSIGDSYNSPLHFGNGTRLTVT.

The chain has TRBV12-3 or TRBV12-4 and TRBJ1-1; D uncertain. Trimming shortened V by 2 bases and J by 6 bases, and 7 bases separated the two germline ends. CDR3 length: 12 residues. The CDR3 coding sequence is TGTGCCAGCAGTTTAATTAGGCCTGAAGCTTTCTTT. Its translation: CASSLIRPEAFF.

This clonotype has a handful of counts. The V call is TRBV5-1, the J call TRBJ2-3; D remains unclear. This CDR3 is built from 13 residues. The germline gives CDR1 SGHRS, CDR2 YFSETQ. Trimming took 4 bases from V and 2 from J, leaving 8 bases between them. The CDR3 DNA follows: TGCGCCAGCAGCACCCTTACCACAGATACGCAGTATTTT. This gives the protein CASSTLTTDTQYF.

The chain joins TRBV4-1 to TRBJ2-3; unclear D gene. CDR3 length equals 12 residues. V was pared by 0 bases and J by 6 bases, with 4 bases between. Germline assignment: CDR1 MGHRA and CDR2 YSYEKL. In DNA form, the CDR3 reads TGCGCCAGCAGCCAAGATATGGATACGCAGTATTTT. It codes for CASSQDMDTQYF.

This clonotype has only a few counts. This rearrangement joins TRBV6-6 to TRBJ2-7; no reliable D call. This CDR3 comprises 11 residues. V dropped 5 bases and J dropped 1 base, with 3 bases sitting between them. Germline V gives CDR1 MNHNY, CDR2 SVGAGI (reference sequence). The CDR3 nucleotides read TGTGCCAGCAGTACGTCCTACGAGCAGTACTTC. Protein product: CASSTSYEQYF.

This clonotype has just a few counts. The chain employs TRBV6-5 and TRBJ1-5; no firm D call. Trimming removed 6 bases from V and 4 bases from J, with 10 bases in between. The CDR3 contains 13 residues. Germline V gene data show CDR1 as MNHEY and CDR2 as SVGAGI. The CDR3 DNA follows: TGTGCCAGCAGCCTCAGTCATAATCAGCCCCAGCATTTT. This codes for CASSLSHNQPQHF.

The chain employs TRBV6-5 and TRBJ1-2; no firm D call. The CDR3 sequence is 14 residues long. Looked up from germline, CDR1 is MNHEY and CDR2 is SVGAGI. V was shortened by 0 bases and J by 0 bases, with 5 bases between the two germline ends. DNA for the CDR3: TGTGCCAGCAGTTACTCGAACTCTAACTATGGCTACACCTTC. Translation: CASSYSNSNYGYTF.

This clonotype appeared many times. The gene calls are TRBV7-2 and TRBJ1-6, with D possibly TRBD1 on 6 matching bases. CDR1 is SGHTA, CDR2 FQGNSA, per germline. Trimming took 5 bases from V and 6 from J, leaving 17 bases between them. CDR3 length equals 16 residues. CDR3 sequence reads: CASSHPGGQPNSPLHF. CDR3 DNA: TGTGCCAGCAGCCATCCTGGAGGACAGCCTAATTCACCCCTCCACTTT.

The CDR3 nucleotides are TGTGCCAGCAGCCAAGGGGTGGACAGGGTGACTGAAGCTTTCTTT. Amino acids: CASSQGVDRVTEAFF. The chain links TRBV3-1 to TRBJ1-1; 8 nucleotides match TRBD1. Trimming took 1 base from V and 5 from J; bases not matched to a gene: 6. The CDR3 length is 15 residues. Looked up from germline, CDR1 is LGHDT and CDR2 is YNNKEL (reference sequence). The full variable domain, in which reference TRBV3-1 and TRBJ1-1 provide the parts outside the CDR3, is DTAVSQTPKYLVTQMGNDKSIKCEQNLGHDTMYWYKQDSKKFLKIMFSYNNKELIINETVPNRFSPKSPDKAHLNLHINSLELGDSAVYFCASSQGVDRVTEAFFGQGTRLTVV.

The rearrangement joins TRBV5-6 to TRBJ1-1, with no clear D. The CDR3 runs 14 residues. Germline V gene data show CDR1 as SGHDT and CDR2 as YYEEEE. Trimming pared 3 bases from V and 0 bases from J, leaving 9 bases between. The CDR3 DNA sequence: TGTGCCAGCAGCTCAGGTGGGGTGAACACTGAAGCTTTCTTT. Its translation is CASSSGGVNTEAFF.

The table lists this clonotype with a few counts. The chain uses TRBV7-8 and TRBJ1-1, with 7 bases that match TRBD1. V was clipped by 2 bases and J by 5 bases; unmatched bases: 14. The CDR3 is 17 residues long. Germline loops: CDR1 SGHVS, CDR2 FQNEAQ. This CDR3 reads CASSLRANRQGATEAFF. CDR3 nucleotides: TGTGCCAGCAGCTTAAGAGCAAACAGACAGGGCGCTACTGAAGCTTTCTTT.

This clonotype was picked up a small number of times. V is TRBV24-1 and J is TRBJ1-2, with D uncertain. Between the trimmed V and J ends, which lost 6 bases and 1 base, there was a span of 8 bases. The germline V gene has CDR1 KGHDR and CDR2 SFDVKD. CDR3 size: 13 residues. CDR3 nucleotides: TGTGCCACCAGTATCGGACTTAACTATGGCTACACCTTC. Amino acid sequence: CATSIGLNYGYTF.

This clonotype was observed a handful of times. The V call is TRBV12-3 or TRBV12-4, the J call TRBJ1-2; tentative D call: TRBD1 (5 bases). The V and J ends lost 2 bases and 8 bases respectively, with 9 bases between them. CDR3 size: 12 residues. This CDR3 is CASSLSGEGYTF. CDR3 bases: TGTGCCAGCAGTTTATCGGGGGAGGGCTACACCTTC.

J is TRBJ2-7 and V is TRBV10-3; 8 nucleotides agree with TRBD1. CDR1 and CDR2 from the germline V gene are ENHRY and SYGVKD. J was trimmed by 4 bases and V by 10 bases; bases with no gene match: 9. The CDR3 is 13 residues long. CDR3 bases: TGTGCCACGAACGAGGGACAGGCATACGAGCAGTACTTC. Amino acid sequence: CATNEGQAYEQYF.

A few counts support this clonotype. This CDR3 reads CASSIGDSNIMNTEAFF. DNA for the CDR3: TGTGCCAGTAGTATTGGGGACAGTAACATAATGAACACTGAAGCTTTCTTT. This chain connects TRBV19 to TRBJ1-1; 7 positions match TRBD1. This CDR3 has 17 amino acids. With 3 bases clipped from V and 0 bases from J, the junction kept 10 bases outside the gene matches. Germline CDR1 is LNHDA and CDR2 is SQIVND (reference sequence).

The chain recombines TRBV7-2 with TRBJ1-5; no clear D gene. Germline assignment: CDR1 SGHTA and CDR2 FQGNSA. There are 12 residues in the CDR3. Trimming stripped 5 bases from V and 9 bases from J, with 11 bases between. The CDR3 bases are TGTGCCAGCAGCGAGGACCCCGGGCCCCAGCATTTT. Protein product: CASSEDPGPQHF.

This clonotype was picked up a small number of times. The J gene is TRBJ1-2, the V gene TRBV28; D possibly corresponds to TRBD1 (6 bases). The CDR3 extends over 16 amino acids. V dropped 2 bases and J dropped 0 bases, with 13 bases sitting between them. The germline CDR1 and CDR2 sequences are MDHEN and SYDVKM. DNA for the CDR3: TGTGCCAGCAGTTTAACAGGGAGCAACCCTAACTATGGCTACACCTTC. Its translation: CASSLTGSNPNYGYTF.

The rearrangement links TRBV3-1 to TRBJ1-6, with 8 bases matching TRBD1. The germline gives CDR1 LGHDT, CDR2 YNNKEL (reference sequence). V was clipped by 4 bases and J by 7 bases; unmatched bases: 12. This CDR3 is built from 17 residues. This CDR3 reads CASSLRQGSLVNSPLHF. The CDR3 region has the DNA TGTGCCAGCAGCCTCAGACAGGGGTCTCTTGTGAATTCACCCCTCCACTTT.

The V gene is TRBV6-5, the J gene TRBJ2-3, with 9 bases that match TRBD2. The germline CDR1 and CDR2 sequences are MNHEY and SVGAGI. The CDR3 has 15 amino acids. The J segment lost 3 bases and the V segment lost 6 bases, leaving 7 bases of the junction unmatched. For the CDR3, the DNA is TGTGCCAGCAGCCTGCTTAGCGGGAGAACAGATACGCAGTATTTT. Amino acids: CASSLLSGRTDTQYF.